These 27 T cell receptor beta chains came from one sample sequenced in a study of T cell repertoires in cytomegalovirus infection. The antigens for these receptors are not known. Each CDR3 protein gets one entry after TCRdb re-called the reads with MiXCR. This sample carries about 740,000 distinct CDR3 sequences, roughly 30% of them seen once, and the ten largest clones take approximately 18%. This sample comprised cultured PBMCs, obtained from culture after CMV antigen stimulation. The receptors shown here come from a human donor in good health (CMV status not recorded). Some clones in this sample may be carry-over from other donors' samples.

The rearrangement uses TRBV5-1 and TRBJ2-7, with 8 bases identical to TRBD1. Germline V CDR1 and CDR2: SGHRS, YFSETQ. This CDR3 region has 15 residues. The junction had 9 bases not matched to a gene; V was cut back by 2 bases and J by 5 bases. CDR3 sequence reads: CASSFDRQGFNEQYF. CDR3 in DNA: TGCGCCAGCAGCTTCGACCGACAGGGGTTCAACGAGCAGTACTTC.

This clonotype was seen a few times. The J gene is TRBJ1-6, the V gene TRBV7-2; D gene unclear. The V gene lost 5 bases and the J gene lost 7 bases, with 15 bases spanning the gap. The CDR3 contains 15 residues. Looked up from germline, CDR1 is SGHTA and CDR2 is FQGNSA. CDR3 region: CASSPQGSLNSPLHF. The CDR3 nucleotides read TGTGCCAGCAGCCCCCAAGGGAGCTTAAATTCACCCCTCCACTTT.

This clonotype was seen many times. This chain connects TRBV7-2 to TRBJ2-7; the D gene is possibly TRBD2 (5 bases). Trimming took 4 bases from V and 2 from J, leaving 12 bases between them. Germline lookup yields CDR1 SGHTA and CDR2 FQGNSA. The CDR3 sequence is 14 residues long. The CDR3 loop is CASSSPGMAYEQYF. The DNA for the CDR3 is TGTGCCAGCAGCTCCCCGGGAATGGCCTACGAGCAGTACTTC.

In this sample, this clonotype turned up a few times. This chain joins TRBV4-1 and TRBJ2-1, with D tentatively TRBD1 (5 bases). CDR3 length: 15 amino acids. Germline CDR1 is MGHRA and CDR2 is YSYEKL. V was trimmed by 1 base and J by 9 bases, leaving 16 bases between them. The CDR3 is CASSQGLGVQSEQFF. The CDR3 DNA is TGCGCCAGCAGCCAAGGGTTAGGGGTACAGAGTGAGCAGTTCTTC.

The chain employs TRBV7-6 and TRBJ1-6, with D unresolved. The CDR3 is made up of 11 amino acids. CDR1 and CDR2 from the germline V gene are SGHVS and FNYEAQ. V was trimmed by 6 bases and J by 13 bases, leaving 10 bases between them. The CDR3 spells CASRDLGPLHF. The CDR3 coding sequence is TGTGCCAGCAGGGACTTGGGGCCCCTCCACTTT.

This clonotype occurred many times. In DNA form, the CDR3 reads TGTGCCAGCAGCTGGGGGCGACTAGCGGGAAGGGCGGCAGATACGCAGTATTTT. Its protein product is CASSWGRLAGRAADTQYF. V is TRBV7-2 and J is TRBJ2-3; 11 bases line up with TRBD2. The CDR3 consists of 18 residues. CDR1 is SGHTA, CDR2 FQGNSA, per germline. V shed 4 bases and J 4 bases; nucleotides not matched to a gene: 13. Together with reference TRBV7-2 and TRBJ2-3, the CDR3 gives the full variable domain: GAGVSQSPSNKVTEKGKDVELRCDPISGHTALYWYRQSLGQGLEFLIYFQGNSAPDKSGLPSDRFSAERTGGSVSTLTIQRTQQEDSAVYLCASSWGRLAGRAADTQYFGPGTRLTVL.

This chain links TRBV20-1 with TRBJ1-2; TRBD1 is a possible D gene (6 bases). Germline-derived CDR1 and CDR2 are DFQATT and SNEGSKA (reference sequence). This CDR3 has 14 amino acids. With 5 bases removed from V and 7 bases from J, the gap between germline ends came to 20 bases. CDR3 DNA sequence: TGCAGTGCTGGGGGGGTAGGGGGAGGGCCTGGCTACACCTTC. Translating gives CSAGGVGGGPGYTF.

In its sample, this clonotype was seen a few times. The chain has TRBV2 and TRBJ1-2, with D perhaps TRBD1 (5 bases). The CDR3 length is 13 residues. The V end lost 6 bases, the J end lost 1 base, and 9 bases lay between the germline ends. Germline CDR1 is SNHLY and CDR2 is FYNNEI. In nucleotides, the CDR3 is TGTGCCAGCAGGGATGACAGTAACTATGGCTACACCTTC. This encodes CASRDDSNYGYTF.

In its sample, this clonotype was seen a few times. The rearrangement uses TRBV7-2 and TRBJ1-5; unclear D gene. CDR1 and CDR2 from the germline V gene are SGHTA and FQGNSA. Trimming pared 2 bases from V and 3 bases from J, leaving 5 bases between. The CDR3 is 13 residues long. The CDR3 loop reads CASSLFINQPQHF. The CDR3 DNA sequence: TGTGCCAGCAGCTTATTTATCAATCAGCCCCAGCATTTT.

The chain links TRBV7-2 to TRBJ2-7, with D hard to call. The length of the CDR3 is 14 residues. Trimming removed 1 base at V and 10 bases at J, with 17 bases between. In germline, CDR1 is SGHTA, CDR2 FQGNSA. CDR3 protein: CASSLDRLVIPQYF. In DNA form, the CDR3 reads TGTGCCAGCAGCTTAGATCGGCTAGTAATCCCCCAGTACTTC.

This clonotype was counted only a few times. The chain combines TRBV12-3 or TRBV12-4 with TRBJ2-1; TRBD2 might be the D (6 bases). CDR3 length: 13 residues. The ends were cut back, 5 bases at V and 8 bases at J, with 13 bases in the middle. Here the CDR3 DNA reads TGTGCCAGCAGTCCGGGAGCCTGGGATGAGCAGTTCTTC. This sequence encodes CASSPGAWDEQFF.

This clonotype was counted between two and nine times. The rearrangement links TRBV6-2 or TRBV6-3 to TRBJ1-1; TRBD1 agrees at 7 bases. Trimming cost V 2 bases and J 8 bases; bases outside gene matches: 5. CDR1 and CDR2 from the germline V gene are MNHEY and SVGEGT. The CDR3 is 13 amino acids. This CDR3 is CASSYPGDREAFF. The CDR3 nucleotides read TGTGCCAGCAGTTACCCAGGGGACAGAGAAGCTTTCTTT.

This clonotype has more than one count but fewer than ten. The CDR3 DNA sequence: TGTGCCAGCAGTTTAGGCCGGATCAACAATGAGCAGTTCTTC. It codes for CASSLGRINNEQFF. This chain joins TRBV12-3 or TRBV12-4 and TRBJ2-1; no clear D. This CDR3 comprises 14 residues. The V and J ends lost 1 base and 5 bases respectively, with 9 bases between them.

The rearrangement links TRBV19 to TRBJ2-1, with 7 bases lining up with TRBD2. The CDR3 consists of 16 residues. Trimming at V came to 5 bases and at J to 5 bases, leaving 12 bases not matched to a gene. CDR1 LNHDA and CDR2 SQIVND come from the germline V gene (reference sequence). CDR3 sequence (DNA): TGTGCCAGTAGTTTTCTTAGCGCGGGAGCCCACAATGAGCAGTTCTTC. This translates into CASSFLSAGAHNEQFF. Filled out from reference TRBV19 and TRBJ2-1, the complete variable domain reads DGGITQSPKYLFRKEGQNVTLSCEQNLNHDAMYWYRQDPGQGLRLIYYSQIVNDFQKGDIAEGYSVSREKKESFPLTVTSAQKNPTAFYLCASSFLSAGAHNEQFFGPGTRLTVL.

This clonotype was seen many times. This chain links TRBV7-2 with TRBJ2-3; D gene ambiguous. The germline V and J ends were trimmed by 2 bases and 2 bases, with 5 bases remaining between them. There are 13 residues in the CDR3. Germline CDR1 and CDR2: SGHTA and FQGNSA. CDR3 protein: CASSLSYTDTQYF. The CDR3 DNA reads TGTGCCAGCAGCTTATCTTACACAGATACGCAGTATTTT.

The sample holds a few counts of this clonotype. The chain carries TRBV6-5 and TRBJ2-3, with a tentative D call TRBD1 (6 bases). CDR1 is MNHEY and CDR2 is SVGAGI in the germline V gene. The CDR3 extends over 19 amino acids. V was cut by 3 bases and J by 2 bases, with 24 bases left in between. The CDR3 loop is CASSYSSPSTGDSTDTQYF. CDR3 sequence (DNA): TGTGCCAGCAGTTATTCCTCCCCCTCGACAGGAGACTCCACAGATACGCAGTATTTT.

V is TRBV20-1 and J is TRBJ1-5; 7 nucleotides align to TRBD1. The CDR3 is 15 amino acids. The ends lost 3 bases at V and 1 base at J; junction bases unmatched: 6. In germline, CDR1 is DFQATT, CDR2 SNEGSKA (reference sequence). DNA of the CDR3: TGCAGTGCTAGTGCCAGGGGGACGAGCAATCAGCCCCAGCATTTT. Encoded protein: CSASARGTSNQPQHF.

The chain carries TRBV20-1 and TRBJ2-2; D is ambiguous. Germline V lookup: CDR1 DFQATT, CDR2 SNEGSKA (reference sequence). V shed 0 bases and J shed 7 bases, with 9 bases lying between them. The CDR3 is 13 amino acids. CDR3: CSARDPIHGELFF. As DNA, the CDR3 is TGCAGTGCTAGAGATCCTATCCACGGGGAGCTGTTTTTT.

The chain joins TRBV7-3 to TRBJ1-1; no clear D gene. Trimming shortened V by 5 bases and J by 1 base, and 8 bases separated the two germline ends. The germline V gene has CDR1 SGHTA and CDR2 FQGTGA. CDR3 length: 13 residues. CDR3 DNA sequence: TGTGCCAGCAGCGTCGGGGAGAACACTGAAGCTTTCTTT. This codes for CASSVGENTEAFF.

This clonotype occurred once. The chain couples TRBV7-2 to TRBJ2-7, with a weak D call TRBD1 (10 bases). The CDR3 contains 14 residues. Trimming removed 11 bases from V and 2 bases from J, with 19 bases in between. Germline CDR1 SGHTA, CDR2 FQGNSA. CDR3 DNA sequence: TGTGCCTCGGCGGGGGGGACAGGGGCCTACGAGCAGTACTTC. This encodes CASAGGTGAYEQYF.

J is TRBJ1-2 and V is TRBV7-9, with a possible D match to TRBD1 (5 bases). This CDR3 spans 15 amino acids. CDR1 is SEHNR, CDR2 FQNEAQ, per germline (reference sequence). V lost 5 bases, J lost 4 bases, and 17 bases lay in between. This CDR3 is CASSPRGSVSYGYTF. In DNA form, the CDR3 reads TGTGCCAGCAGCCCGAGGGGCTCGGTTAGCTATGGCTACACCTTC.

This rearrangement joins TRBV4-1 to TRBJ2-1; 10 bases are shared with TRBD2. The V gene's germline CDR1 is MGHRA and CDR2 YSYEKL. CDR3 length: 16 residues. The ends lost 2 bases at V and 3 bases at J; junction bases unmatched: 4. CDR3 sequence (DNA): TGCGCCAGCAGCCAACCCGGGACTAGCGTCTACAATGAGCAGTTCTTC. Translated, it gives CASSQPGTSVYNEQFF.

This clonotype showed up many times. The chain carries TRBV7-2 and TRBJ2-2, with D hard to call. This CDR3 is built from 15 residues. V was clipped by 0 bases and J by 3 bases, with 8 bases between them. Germline CDR1 SGHTA, CDR2 FQGNSA. This CDR3 is CASSLAGLDTGELFF. The CDR3 DNA reads as TGTGCCAGCAGCTTAGCAGGGTTGGACACCGGGGAGCTGTTTTTT.

This clonotype was detected ten times or more. This CDR3 is CASSSTRDTQYF. DNA for the CDR3: TGTGCCAGCAGTTCGACTAGGGATACGCAGTATTTT. J is TRBJ2-3 and V is TRBV6-1; weak D call: TRBD2 (6 bases). The CDR3 extends over 12 amino acids. Trimming took off 5 bases at V and 6 bases at J, with 9 bases between the two ends. The germline V gene encodes CDR1 MNHNS and CDR2 SASEGT.

V gene TRBV6-8 combines with J gene TRBJ2-2, with 8 bases aligning to TRBD2. The CDR3 covers 15 residues. V was clipped by 7 bases and J by 4 bases; unmatched bases: 8. The V gene's germline CDR1 is MNHGY and CDR2 SAAAGT. CDR3 sequence (DNA): TGTGCCAGCATGAGGACGGGAGGGGGCACCGGGGAGCTGTTTTTT. The encoded protein is CASMRTGGGTGELFF.

This clonotype has just a few counts. This chain connects TRBV11-3 to TRBJ2-5; no clear D gene. Per the germline V gene, CDR1 is SGHNT and CDR2 is YENEEA. The CDR3 runs to 16 residues. V gave up 2 bases and J gave up 1 base, with 14 bases separating them. The CDR3 sequence is CASSLSGNRPQETQYF. CDR3 nucleotides: TGTGCCAGCAGCTTATCTGGAAACAGACCCCAAGAGACCCAGTACTTC.

The chain is built from TRBV6-6 and TRBJ2-2, with TRBD1 matching 9 bases. V was clipped by 7 bases and J by 3 bases; unmatched bases: 6. The germline CDR1 and CDR2 sequences are MNHNY and SVGAGI (reference sequence). This CDR3 region has 15 residues. The CDR3 coding sequence is TGTGCCAGCATGGGGACAGGGAAGTACACCGGGGAGCTGTTTTTT. Translating gives CASMGTGKYTGELFF.